Following are 5 T cell receptor beta chains from one sample sequenced in a study of shared clonotypes between healthy human individuals. Libraries were prepared by immunoSEQ multiplex PCR; TCRdb keeps only in-frame clonotypes and omits some of them. The sample includes fewer than 650,000 clones, around 81% seen only once; the top ten take 9.5% to 15%. The sample consisted of PBMCs. These receptors all come from a woman aged 40 to 50 in good health. Some clones in this sample may be carry-over from other donors' samples.

This clone was seen only a few times. The chain recombines TRBV5-6 with TRBJ2-2; 11 bases align to TRBD1. CDR1 is SGHDT, CDR2 YYEEEE, per germline. V dropped 5 bases and J dropped 7; count of bases not matched to a gene: 4. The CDR3 consists of 14 residues. CDR3 bases: TGTGCCAGCAGAAGGACAGGGGGCGGCGGGGAGCTGTTTTTT. Translation gives CASRRTGGGGELFF.

V and J are TRBV4-2 and TRBJ1-1; D remains ambiguous. This CDR3 spans 14 amino acids. Per the germline V gene, CDR1 is LGHNA and CDR2 is YNFKEQ. Trimming pared 6 bases from V and 4 bases from J, leaving 15 bases between. The CDR3 DNA follows: TGTGCCAGCAGGCCGCTTGGAGCGAGCACTGAAGCTTTCTTT. Amino acid sequence: CASRPLGASTEAFF.

The V gene is TRBV28, the J gene TRBJ2-7; D not resolved. V was trimmed by 6 bases and J by 4 bases, leaving 7 bases between them. The CDR3 covers 11 residues. The V gene's germline CDR1 is MDHEN and CDR2 SYDVKM. CDR3 in amino acids: CASRHTYEQYF. The DNA for the CDR3 is TGTGCCAGCAGACACACTTACGAGCAGTACTTC.

On this clone itself: The same CDR3 also results from other DNA sequences found in this sample. CDR3: CASSISDSNQPQHF. For the CDR3, the DNA is TGTGCCAGTAGTATCAGCGATAGCAATCAGCCCCAGCATTTT. The V call is TRBV19, the J call TRBJ1-5; D remains ambiguous. The CDR3 covers 14 residues. V lost 3 bases to trimming and J lost 0 bases, with 6 bases between them. From germline, CDR1 is LNHDA and CDR2 SQIVND (reference sequence).

In this sample, this clone turned up many times. The gene calls are TRBV10-3 and TRBJ2-3; D not certain. V was cut by 0 bases and J by 6 bases, with 16 bases left in between. This CDR3 has 16 residues. The germline CDR1 and CDR2 sequences are ENHRY and SYGVKD. Here the CDR3 reads CAISESGDPTIDTQYF. For the CDR3, the DNA is TGTGCCATCAGTGAGTCAGGAGATCCGACAATTGATACGCAGTATTTT.